This TCR beta chain was documented in a study of response to subunit inactivated influenza vaccine. TCRdb re-called the RT-PCR reads through MiXCR, storing one row per CDR3 protein. In the table there are hundreds of thousands of distinct CDR3 sequences, 13% of which are singletons. This clonotype originated in a man between 45 and 60 years old who received an inactivated influenza vaccine. Sequenced here: PBMCs from blood, sampled roughly 6 weeks after vaccination.

In DNA form, the CDR3 reads TGCGCCAGCAGCTTGATTTCCGGGACTGAAGCTTTCTTT. It specifies CASSLISGTEAFF. The V call is TRBV5-1, the J call TRBJ1-1, with D hard to call. Germline CDR1 and CDR2: SGHRS and YFSETQ. Trimming took 1 base from V and 5 from J, leaving 9 bases between them. The CDR3 is 13 residues long.